This T cell receptor beta chain was sequenced in a study of T cells after yellow fever vaccination. Study-level points and caveats: Weaker, the secondary response had a peak occurring faster, on day 5 versus 15.

Of note for this clonotype: Its matching antigen is unknown.

V dropped 5 bases and J dropped 11 bases, with 9 bases sitting between them. Germline assignment: CDR1 LNHDA and CDR2 SQIVND (reference sequence). The CDR3 length is 10 residues. TCRdb re-analysed the 5' RACE reads in MiXCR, keeping a single row per CDR3 protein. The sample contains about 300,000 distinct CDR3 sequences, around 6.8% of which appear only once. The chain uses TRBV19 and TRBJ1-2, with D unclear. The material was PBMCs, obtained about 49 days after the first yellow fever vaccination. This TCR derives from a man aged 18 to 35 who received the YFV17D yellow fever vaccine. CDR3 loop: CASSAGSYTF. CDR3 in DNA: TGTGCCAGTAGTGCCGGTAGTTACACCTTC.